This T cell receptor beta chain comes out of a study of cytomegalovirus exposure and HLA in healthy donors. Study-level information: Out of 180 million or so T cells, an earlier analysis found over 90 million unique TCR beta sequences in total. Study-wide results and caveats: The authors later linked a missense DCLRE1C variant to TCR beta V- and J-gene trimming. The authors enumerated 150 to 200 TCR beta chains as linked to cytomegalovirus. TCR beta sequences numbering around 15,000 were associated with HLA alleles at 0.05 false discovery rate in a later analysis.

The primer mix had 60 Vbeta and 13 Jbeta primers. The method was immunoSEQ multiplex PCR; TCRdb's version includes in-frame clones alone and lacks a portion of them. Here the sample spans under 110,000 clones, more than 80% being singletons. Comment on this clone: The antigen is unknown.

There are 11 residues in the CDR3. V lost 2 bases and J lost 4, with 3 bases in between. Per germline, CDR1 MNHEY and CDR2 SVGAGI. The sample consisted of PBMCs. This clonotype originated in a man younger than 45 in good health and CMV-seronegative. The chain joins TRBV6-5 to TRBJ2-7; D unclear. The CDR3 region has the DNA TGTGCCAGCAGTTACCTATACGAGCAGTACTTC. Protein product: CASSYLYEQYF.